This TCR beta chain originates from a study of blood T cell repertoires in COVID-19 (dated by TCRdb to about 2020). For the wider study: Samples covering the acute and convalescent phases of COVID-19 were provided by collaborators in the United States, Italy and Spain. The material from the prospective study consisted of cDNA or gDNA derived from T cells, B-cell-depleted T cells, or PBMCs. Deeply sampled blood TCRbeta repertoires from subjects exposed to, actively infected with, or recovered from COVID-19 were included in the dataset. The repertoires were released in a freely available public database intended as a resource for research on the immune response to SARS-CoV-2. Samples came from the ongoing ImmuneRACE study (first 160 participants) plus 1,254 subjects from 6 global collaborators. The sample metadata nearly always contained a de-identified subject ID, COVID-19 status, age in years and sex. Where available, HLA class I and class II types were obtained from metadata supplied by the sample provider rather than from assay-based typing. Points the paper makes about the study in general: The quantity of clinical and demographic metadata differed by source and by participant and was supplied without curation.

Counted from cysteine to phenylalanine, this CDR3 has 15 amino acids. Only CDR3 DNA remains: 45 bases, in frame from the first base. V is clipped by 1 base and J by 1 base, and the sequence between their germline boundaries is 7 bases long. In the germline V gene, CDR1 corresponds to SGHVS and CDR2 to FQNEAQ. To note about this clone: The clone's antigen remains unknown. No clone much larger than this one lies a single base away; base qualities are absent.

TCRbeta CDR3 regions were amplified from genomic DNA using the immunoSEQ Assay, a bias-controlled multiplex PCR. Processing in the source paper ran as follows. Nucleated cell counts per sample were estimated from amplification of reference gene primers within the assay. Sequence reads were collapsed and filtered to measure the absolute abundance of every unique TCRbeta CDR3 rearrangement. For each sample, productive Simpson clonality was calculated as the square root of Simpson's diversity index across productive rearrangements. TCRdb took over this immuneACCESS table, retaining in-frame rearrangements with V and J assigned. Such tables are incomplete; in checked studies, under half of the missing clones stem from an unresolved V gene, and the remainder is unexplained. The V and J calls and clone size are taken from that table; D and trimming were inferred from the DNA. The sample table lists around 160,000 clones, roughly 87% of them with a count of one. 4% of the sample belongs to the ten largest clones.

In the prospective study, participants were about 18 to 89 years old, resided in 20 to 30 geographic areas of the United States, and were enrolled through a virtual design. In the prospective study, cohorts were assigned on the basis of participant-reported clinical history obtained from a screening survey and a study questionnaire. Exposed participants had been in contact, within 2 weeks of entering the study, with a person who had a PCR-confirmed or clinician-diagnosed case of COVID-19. In the prospective study, whole blood, serum and a nasopharyngeal or oropharyngeal swab were collected from each participant by mobile phlebotomists. Prospective study participants could optionally give additional blood draws and questionnaires over an approximately two-month period. Before DNA extraction, blood samples from the prospective study were shipped at room temperature or frozen.

The sample comprised PBMCs or T cells enriched from blood (not recorded which). The TCR comes from a woman aged 40 to 50 who had been exposed to COVID-19. Rearrangement joined TRBV7-8 to TRBJ2-2, with TRBD2 tentatively as D gene (6 bases match). In nucleotides, the sequence is TGTGCCAGCAGCTTAGGACTAGGGAACACCGGGGAGCTGTTTTTT. The translation is CASSLGLGNTGELFF.